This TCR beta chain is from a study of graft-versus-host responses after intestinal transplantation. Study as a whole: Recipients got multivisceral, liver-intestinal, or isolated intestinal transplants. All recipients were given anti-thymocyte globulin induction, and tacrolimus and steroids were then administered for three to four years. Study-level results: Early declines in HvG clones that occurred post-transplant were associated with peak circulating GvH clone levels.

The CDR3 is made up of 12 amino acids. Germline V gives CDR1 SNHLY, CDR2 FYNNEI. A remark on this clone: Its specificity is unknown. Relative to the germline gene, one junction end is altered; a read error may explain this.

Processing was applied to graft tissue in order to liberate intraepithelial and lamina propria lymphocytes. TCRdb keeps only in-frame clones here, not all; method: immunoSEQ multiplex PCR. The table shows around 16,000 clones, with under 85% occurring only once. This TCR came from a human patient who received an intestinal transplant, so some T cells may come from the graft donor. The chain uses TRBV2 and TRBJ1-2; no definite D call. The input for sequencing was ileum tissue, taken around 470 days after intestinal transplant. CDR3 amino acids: CASSEREDGCDF. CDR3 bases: TGTGCCAGCAGTGAACGAGAGGATGGATGCGACTTC.